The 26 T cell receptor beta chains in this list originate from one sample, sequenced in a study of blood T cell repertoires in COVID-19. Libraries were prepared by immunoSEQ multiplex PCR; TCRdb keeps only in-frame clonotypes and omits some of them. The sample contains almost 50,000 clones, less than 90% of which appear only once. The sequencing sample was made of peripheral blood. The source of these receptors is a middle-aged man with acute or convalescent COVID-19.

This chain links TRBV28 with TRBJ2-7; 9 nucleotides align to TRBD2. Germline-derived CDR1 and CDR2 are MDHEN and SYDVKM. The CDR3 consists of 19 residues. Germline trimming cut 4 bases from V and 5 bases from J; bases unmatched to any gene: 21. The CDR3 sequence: CASSSPGESFLAGKHEQYF. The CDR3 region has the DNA TGTGCCAGCAGTTCACCAGGGGAGTCCTTTCTAGCGGGAAAGCACGAGCAGTACTTC.

CDR3 sequence (DNA): TGTGCCAGCAGTTTTCCGGGACAGGGGGCCACCGGGGAGCTGTTTTTT. Its protein product is CASSFPGQGATGELFF. The chain recombines TRBV28 with TRBJ2-2, with 12 bases that match TRBD1. This CDR3 spans 16 amino acids. Unmatched junction bases numbered 3, after V lost 3 bases and J lost 4 bases. From germline, CDR1 is MDHEN and CDR2 SYDVKM.

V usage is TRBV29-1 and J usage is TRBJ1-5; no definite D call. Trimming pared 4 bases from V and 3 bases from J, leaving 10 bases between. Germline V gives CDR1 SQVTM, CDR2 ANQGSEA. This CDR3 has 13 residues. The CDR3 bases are TGCAGCGTTGCCCCGGGTAACAATCAGCCCCAGCATTTT. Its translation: CSVAPGNNQPQHF.

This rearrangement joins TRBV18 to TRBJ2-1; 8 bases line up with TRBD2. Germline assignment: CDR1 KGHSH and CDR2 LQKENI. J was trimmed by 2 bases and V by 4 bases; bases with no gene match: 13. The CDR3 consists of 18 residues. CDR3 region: CASSRIGGVSGPYNEQFF. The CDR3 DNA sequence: TGTGCCAGCTCACGTATCGGGGGGGTATCTGGGCCCTACAATGAGCAGTTCTTC.

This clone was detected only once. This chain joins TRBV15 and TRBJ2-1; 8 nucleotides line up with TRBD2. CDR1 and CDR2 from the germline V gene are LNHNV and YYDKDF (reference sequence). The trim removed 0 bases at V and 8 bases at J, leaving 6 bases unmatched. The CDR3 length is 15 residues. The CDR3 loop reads CATSRDGTRDDEQFF. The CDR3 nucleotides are TGTGCCACCAGCAGAGATGGGACTAGGGATGATGAGCAGTTCTTC.

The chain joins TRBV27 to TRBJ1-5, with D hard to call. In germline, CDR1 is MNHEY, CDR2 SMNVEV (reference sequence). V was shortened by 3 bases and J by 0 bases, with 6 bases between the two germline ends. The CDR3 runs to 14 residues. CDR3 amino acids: CASSFGYSNQPQHF. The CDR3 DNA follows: TGTGCCAGCAGTTTCGGGTATAGCAATCAGCCCCAGCATTTT.

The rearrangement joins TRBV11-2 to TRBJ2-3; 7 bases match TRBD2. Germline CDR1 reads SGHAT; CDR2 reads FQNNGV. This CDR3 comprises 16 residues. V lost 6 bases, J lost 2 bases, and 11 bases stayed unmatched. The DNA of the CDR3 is TGTGCCAGCAGTCCTTTGGTGACTAGCCTCACAGATACGCAGTATTTT. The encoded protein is CASSPLVTSLTDTQYF.

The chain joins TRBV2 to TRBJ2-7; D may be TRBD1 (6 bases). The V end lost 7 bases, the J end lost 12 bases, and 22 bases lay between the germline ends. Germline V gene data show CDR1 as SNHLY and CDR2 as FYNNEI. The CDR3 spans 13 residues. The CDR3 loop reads CASKRQVDSGRYF. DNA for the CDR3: TGTGCCAGCAAGAGACAGGTCGATTCGGGACGGTACTTC. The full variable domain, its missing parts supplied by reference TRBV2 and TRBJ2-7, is EPEVTQTPSHQVTQMGQEVILRCVPISNHLYFYWYRQILGQKVEFLVSFYNNEISEKSEIFDDQFSVERPDGSNFTLKIRSTKLEDSAMYFCASKRQVDSGRYFGPGTRLTVT.

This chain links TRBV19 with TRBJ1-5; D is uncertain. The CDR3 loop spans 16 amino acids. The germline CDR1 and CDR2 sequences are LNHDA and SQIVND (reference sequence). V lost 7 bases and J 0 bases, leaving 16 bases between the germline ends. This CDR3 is CASKDTGPYSNQPQHF. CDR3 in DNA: TGTGCCAGTAAAGATACTGGGCCATATAGCAATCAGCCCCAGCATTTT.

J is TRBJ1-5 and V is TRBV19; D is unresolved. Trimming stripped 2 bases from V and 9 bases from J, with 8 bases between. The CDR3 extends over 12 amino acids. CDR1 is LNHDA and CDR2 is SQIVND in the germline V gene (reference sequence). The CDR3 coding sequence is TGTGCCAGTAGTATAACTACGCTGCCCCAGCATTTT. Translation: CASSITTLPQHF.

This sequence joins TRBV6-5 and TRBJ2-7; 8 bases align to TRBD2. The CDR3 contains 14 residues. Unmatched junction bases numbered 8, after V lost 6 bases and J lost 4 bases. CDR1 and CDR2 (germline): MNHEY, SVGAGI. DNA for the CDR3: TGTGCCAGCAGCGTCGGGAGGGGGGGATACGAGCAGTACTTC. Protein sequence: CASSVGRGGYEQYF.

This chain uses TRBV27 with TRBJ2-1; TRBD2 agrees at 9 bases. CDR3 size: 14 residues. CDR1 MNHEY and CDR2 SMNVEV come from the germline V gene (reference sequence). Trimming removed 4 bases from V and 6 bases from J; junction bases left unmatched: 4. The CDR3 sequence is CASSSLAGLNEQFF. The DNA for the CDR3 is TGTGCCAGCAGTTCCCTAGCGGGACTCAATGAGCAGTTCTTC.

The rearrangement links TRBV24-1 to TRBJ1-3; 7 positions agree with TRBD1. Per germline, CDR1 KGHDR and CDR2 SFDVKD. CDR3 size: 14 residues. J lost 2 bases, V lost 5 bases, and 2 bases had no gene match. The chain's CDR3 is CATSGTGAGNTIYF. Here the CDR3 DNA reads TGTGCCACCAGTGGTACAGGGGCTGGAAACACCATATATTTT.

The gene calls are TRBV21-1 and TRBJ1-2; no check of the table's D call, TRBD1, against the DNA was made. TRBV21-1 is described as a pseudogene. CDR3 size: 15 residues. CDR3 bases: TGTGCCAGCAGCACGGCCGGGACAGGGGTGGGTGGCTACACCTTC. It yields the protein CASSTAGTGVGGYTF.

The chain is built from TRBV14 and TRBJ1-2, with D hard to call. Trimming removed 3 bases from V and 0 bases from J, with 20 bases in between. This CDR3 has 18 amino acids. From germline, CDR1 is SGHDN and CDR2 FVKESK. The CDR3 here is CASSQDSGPALTNYGYTF. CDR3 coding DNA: TGTGCCAGCAGCCAGGATTCAGGCCCTGCACTGACTAACTATGGCTACACCTTC.

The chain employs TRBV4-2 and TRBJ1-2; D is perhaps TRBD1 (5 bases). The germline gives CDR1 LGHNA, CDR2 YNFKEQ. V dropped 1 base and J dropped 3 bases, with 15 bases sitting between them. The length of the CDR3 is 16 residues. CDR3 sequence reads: CASSQAGGGIDYGYTF. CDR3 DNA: TGTGCCAGCAGCCAAGCCGGGGGGGGAATTGACTATGGCTACACCTTC.

Here the CDR3 reads CASSLGASTNYGYTF. Here the CDR3 DNA reads TGTGCCAGCAGTTTAGGGGCCTCTACTAACTATGGCTACACCTTC. The V gene is TRBV27, the J gene TRBJ1-2; maybe TRBD1 (5 bases). The CDR3 extends over 15 amino acids. V lost 2 bases and J 0 bases, leaving 10 bases between the germline ends. The V gene's germline CDR1 is MNHEY and CDR2 SMNVEV (reference sequence).

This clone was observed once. The CDR3 here is CASSPNRGHQPFF. CDR3 DNA: TGTGCCAGCAGCCCTAACAGGGGCCACCAGCCTTTCTTT. V usage is TRBV5-4 and J usage is TRBJ1-1; 7 bases are shared with TRBD1. The CDR3 loop spans 13 amino acids. V gave up 4 bases and J gave up 12 bases; unmatched junction bases: 12. Per germline, CDR1 SGHNT and CDR2 YYREEE (reference sequence).

The CDR3 DNA sequence: TGTGCCATCAGTGATTCTGCAGGGAGCGGGGCATACAATGAGCAGTTCTTC. Its translation is CAISDSAGSGAYNEQFF. The chain has TRBV10-3 and TRBJ2-1; TRBD2 agrees at 7 bases. V lost 3 bases to trimming and J lost 4 bases; unmatched junction nucleotides: 12. This CDR3 is built from 17 residues. CDR1 and CDR2 from the germline V gene are ENHRY and SYGVKD.

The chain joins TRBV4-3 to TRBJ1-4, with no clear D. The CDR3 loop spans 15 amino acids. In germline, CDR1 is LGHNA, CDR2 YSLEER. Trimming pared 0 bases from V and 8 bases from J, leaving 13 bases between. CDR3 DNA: TGCGCCAGCAGCCAAGATAGTGGCGACGGGGAAAAACTGTTTTTT. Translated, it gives CASSQDSGDGEKLFF.

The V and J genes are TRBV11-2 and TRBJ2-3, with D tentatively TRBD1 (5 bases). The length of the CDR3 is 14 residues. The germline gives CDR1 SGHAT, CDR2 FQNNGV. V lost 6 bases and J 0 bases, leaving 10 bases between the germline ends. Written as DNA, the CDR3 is TGTGCCAGCAGGAAGACAGATAGCACAGATACGCAGTATTTT. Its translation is CASRKTDSTDTQYF.

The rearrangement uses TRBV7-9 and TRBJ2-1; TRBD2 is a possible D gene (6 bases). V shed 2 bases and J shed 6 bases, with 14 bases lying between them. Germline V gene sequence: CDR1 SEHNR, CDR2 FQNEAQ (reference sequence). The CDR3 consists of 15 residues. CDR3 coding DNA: TGTGCCAGCAGCTTAACGGGAGCGAGGGGCAATGAGCAGTTCTTC. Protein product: CASSLTGARGNEQFF.

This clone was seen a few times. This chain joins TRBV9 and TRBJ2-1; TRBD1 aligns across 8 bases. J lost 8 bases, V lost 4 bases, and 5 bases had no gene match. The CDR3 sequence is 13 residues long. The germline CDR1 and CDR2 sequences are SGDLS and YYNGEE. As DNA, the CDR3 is TGTGCCAGCAGCTACAGGGGGGAGGATGAGCAGTTCTTC. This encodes CASSYRGEDEQFF.

The CDR3 spells CAITDSYEQYF. DNA for the CDR3: TGTGCCATTACGGACAGCTACGAGCAGTACTTC. The genes are TRBV10-3 and TRBJ2-7, with D perhaps TRBD1 (6 bases). V lost 9 bases to trimming and J lost 3 bases, with 9 bases between them. From germline, CDR1 is ENHRY and CDR2 SYGVKD. The CDR3 extends over 11 amino acids.

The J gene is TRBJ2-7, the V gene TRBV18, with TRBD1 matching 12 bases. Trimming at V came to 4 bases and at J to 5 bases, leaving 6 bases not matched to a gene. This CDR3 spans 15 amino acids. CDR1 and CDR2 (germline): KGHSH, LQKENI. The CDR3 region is CASSLRDRGLHEQYF. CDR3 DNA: TGTGCCAGCTCACTCCGGGACAGGGGGCTCCACGAGCAGTACTTC.

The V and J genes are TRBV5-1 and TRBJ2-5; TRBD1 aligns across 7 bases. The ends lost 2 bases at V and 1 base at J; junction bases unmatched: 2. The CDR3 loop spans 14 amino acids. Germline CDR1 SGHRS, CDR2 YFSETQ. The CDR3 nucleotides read TGCGCCAGCAGCTTAGGGACAGTCCAAGAGACCCAGTACTTC. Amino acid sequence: CASSLGTVQETQYF.